These 28 T cell receptor beta chains came from one sample sequenced in a study of shared clonotypes between healthy human individuals. TCRdb's table, derived via immunoSEQ multiplex PCR, lists solely in-frame clones and lacks some. Of more than 550,000 clones listed, around 77% are singletons. The source material was memory CD4+ T cells sorted from blood. The subset: CD45RA-negative fraction. The receptors shown here come from a woman in her twenties or thirties in good health.

This chain connects TRBV12-5 to TRBJ2-3, with 9 bases that match TRBD1. Germline V gene sequence: CDR1 LGHNT, CDR2 FRNRAP. The CDR3 spans 16 residues. V lost 4 bases, J lost 4 bases, and 9 bases stayed unmatched. The DNA of the CDR3 is TGTGCTAGTGGTTCGGGACAGGGTATGGACGCAGATACGCAGTATTTT. It encodes CASGSGQGMDADTQYF.

V gene TRBV28 combines with J gene TRBJ2-1; TRBD1 matches 10 bases. The V and J ends lost 6 bases and 2 bases, in that order; junction bases with no gene match: 16. There are 19 residues in the CDR3. The germline CDR1 and CDR2 sequences are MDHEN and SYDVKM. CDR3 nucleotide sequence: TGTGCCAGCAGCCCACCGGGGACAGGGGTTTTAGGGGCCTACAATGAGCAGTTCTTC. This translates into CASSPPGTGVLGAYNEQFF.

The V and J genes are TRBV5-1 and TRBJ2-2; TRBD1 agrees at 9 bases. Per germline, CDR1 SGHRS and CDR2 YFSETQ. V lost 4 bases, J lost 5 bases, and 9 bases stayed unmatched. The CDR3 sequence is 16 residues long. CDR3 protein: CASSDLQGAETGELFF. CDR3 DNA: TGCGCCAGCAGCGATTTACAGGGGGCGGAAACCGGGGAGCTGTTTTTT.

The chain combines TRBV5-4 with TRBJ2-7; tentatively, D is TRBD1 or TRBD2 (5 bases each). Germline assignment: CDR1 SGHNT and CDR2 YYREEE (reference sequence). Trimming stripped 3 bases from V and 0 bases from J, with 19 bases between. The CDR3 consists of 17 residues. The CDR3 DNA reads TGTGCCAGCAGCTCTAAGGCAGGGACCCCAAGCTCCTACGAGCAGTACTTC. As protein: CASSSKAGTPSSYEQYF.

This clone was seen repeatedly, ten times or more. The V and J genes are TRBV5-6 and TRBJ2-1, with D maybe TRBD1 (6 bases). The CDR3 runs 16 residues. V was clipped by 4 bases and J by 7 bases, with 21 bases between them. Germline V gene lookup returns CDR1 SGHDT and CDR2 YYEEEE. The CDR3, as DNA: TGTGCCAGCAGCCCGGGGCCAGGGGTCATTTTAAATGAGCAGTTCTTC. Encoded protein: CASSPGPGVILNEQFF.

The count of this clone is one. The J gene is TRBJ2-3, the V gene TRBV29-1; D might be TRBD2 (5 bases). Trimming took 6 bases from V and 0 from J, leaving 22 bases between them. Germline lookup yields CDR1 SQVTM and CDR2 ANQGSEA. The CDR3 is 17 residues long. As DNA, the CDR3 is TGCAGCGTCCCCACCGAGGGATCTATCCGTAGCACAGATACGCAGTATTTT. Its translation: CSVPTEGSIRSTDTQYF.

The V gene is TRBV4-2, the J gene TRBJ2-2, with TRBD1 identical over 11 bases. Germline V gives CDR1 LGHNA, CDR2 YNFKEQ. V shed 5 bases, J shed 6 bases, and the junction held 8 bases outside the gene matches. This CDR3 region has 16 residues. The CDR3: CASSYVPGQGAGELFF. CDR3 DNA sequence: TGTGCCAGCAGCTATGTCCCGGGACAGGGGGCCGGGGAGCTGTTTTTT.

This chain connects TRBV19 to TRBJ2-5, with D maybe TRBD1 (5 bases). CDR3 length: 13 residues. CDR1 and CDR2 (germline): LNHDA, SQIVND (reference sequence). V lost 4 bases and J lost 4, with 10 bases in between. CDR3: CASSNRGGETQYF. Written as DNA, the CDR3 is TGTGCCAGTAGTAATAGGGGTGGAGAGACCCAGTACTTC.

The chain employs TRBV4-1 and TRBJ1-2; 9 nucleotides agree with TRBD1. Germline CDR1 and CDR2: MGHRA and YSYEKL. The V and J ends lost 6 bases and 7 bases, in that order; junction bases with no gene match: 6. This CDR3 region has 13 residues. The CDR3 loop reads CASSSGTGPGYTF. The CDR3 DNA sequence: TGCGCCAGCAGTTCCGGGACAGGGCCTGGCTACACCTTC.

This chain joins TRBV27 and TRBJ2-7, with 8 nucleotides matching TRBD1. V dropped 6 bases and J dropped 5; count of bases not matched to a gene: 6. This CDR3 has 13 amino acids. Germline V gene lookup returns CDR1 MNHEY and CDR2 SMNVEV (reference sequence). CDR3 nucleotides: TGTGCCAGCAGGGACAGGGATTTAGACGAGCAGTACTTC. Translated: CASRDRDLDEQYF.

This clone was counted a single time. DNA of the CDR3: TGCGCCAGCAGTGAAGCTAACTATGGCTACACCTTC. This sequence encodes CASSEANYGYTF. V usage is TRBV10-2 and J usage is TRBJ1-2; D is uncertain. Trimming stripped 3 bases from V and 0 bases from J, with 2 bases between. Germline CDR1 WSHSY, CDR2 SAAADI. The CDR3 consists of 12 residues.

The rearrangement links TRBV15 to TRBJ2-1, with 10 bases fitting TRBD1. CDR1 LNHNV and CDR2 YYDKDF come from the germline V gene (reference sequence). The ends lost 3 bases at V and 9 bases at J; junction bases unmatched: 14. The CDR3 is 17 amino acids. CDR3: CATSRGGQGVYIGEQFF. The CDR3 DNA is TGTGCCACCAGCAGGGGAGGACAGGGGGTTTATATCGGTGAGCAGTTCTTC.

In its sample, this clone was seen a few times. The chain recombines TRBV6-1 with TRBJ1-4; 7 bases line up with TRBD1. J lost 6 bases, V lost 4 bases, and 2 bases had no gene match. Per germline, CDR1 MNHNS and CDR2 SASEGT. The CDR3 is 13 amino acids. CDR3 residues: CASSGQGDEKLFF. For the CDR3, the DNA is TGTGCCAGCAGTGGTCAGGGGGATGAAAAACTGTTTTTT.

Comments on this clone: A far larger clone is just one base off, so this is likely a read error. The chain combines TRBV5-1 with TRBJ2-2, with 8 bases lining up with TRBD1. Germline CDR1 SGHRS, CDR2 YFSETQ. The CDR3 consists of 15 residues. After removal of 0 bases from V and 4 bases from J, the junction contained 2 bases not matched to a gene. The CDR3 loop reads CASSLEQGVTGELFF. The CDR3 coding sequence is TGCGCCAGCAGCTTGGAACAGGGGGTCACCGGGGAGCTGTTTTTT. Filled out from reference TRBV5-1 and TRBJ2-2, the complete variable domain reads KAGVTQTPRYLIKTRGQQVTLSCSPISGHRSVSWYQQTPGQGLQFLFEYFSETQRNKGNFPGRFSGRQFSNSRSEMNVSTLELGDSALYLCASSLEQGVTGELFFGEGSRLTVL.

The chain recombines TRBV20-1 with TRBJ2-3; D is possibly TRBD2 (5 bases). With 3 bases removed from V and 11 bases from J, the gap between germline ends came to 12 bases. CDR3 length: 11 residues. Per germline, CDR1 DFQATT and CDR2 SNEGSKA (reference sequence). CDR3: CSASRGLGQYF. The CDR3 DNA sequence: TGCAGTGCTAGTCGGGGTTTAGGGCAGTATTTT.

This clone came up once. The V call is TRBV7-9, the J call TRBJ2-1; 7 bases line up with TRBD1. This CDR3 is built from 12 residues. In germline, CDR1 is SEHNR, CDR2 FQNEAQ (reference sequence). V lost 5 bases to trimming and J lost 12 bases; unmatched junction nucleotides: 7. CDR3 in DNA: TGTGCCAGCAGCCTAGGGACAGTGGGGCAGTTCTTC. Its protein product is CASSLGTVGQFF.

This clone was detected only a few times. The chain couples TRBV9 to TRBJ2-2, with 10 positions matching TRBD2. This CDR3 has 15 amino acids. The J segment lost 7 bases and the V segment lost 3 bases, leaving 6 bases of the junction unmatched. Per germline, CDR1 SGDLS and CDR2 YYNGEE. Here the CDR3 reads CASSGSGRRHGELFF. The DNA of the CDR3 is TGTGCCAGCAGCGGTAGCGGGAGGAGACACGGGGAGCTGTTTTTT.

V is TRBV6-6 and J is TRBJ1-2; the match to TRBD1 covers 8 bases. After removal of 4 bases from V and 8 bases from J, the junction contained 6 bases not matched to a gene. Germline CDR1 and CDR2: MNHNY and SVGAGI (reference sequence). The CDR3 sequence is 13 residues long. The CDR3 DNA reads as TGTGCCAGCAGTTCGACAGGGGTTTACGGCTACACCTTC. It yields the protein CASSSTGVYGYTF.

The CDR3 DNA reads as TGTGCCAGCCTCACATGGGACACCGGGGAGCTGTTTTTT. Translation gives CASLTWDTGELFF. This chain joins TRBV28 and TRBJ2-2; D gene uncertain. CDR1 is MDHEN, CDR2 SYDVKM, per germline. The CDR3 sequence is 13 residues long. V lost 8 bases and J 3 bases, leaving 10 bases between the germline ends.

This clone was observed once. V gene TRBV5-4 combines with J gene TRBJ2-5, with TRBD2 matching 7 bases. Germline CDR1 reads SGHNT; CDR2 reads YYREEE (reference sequence). Germline trimming cut 1 base from V and 5 bases from J; bases unmatched to any gene: 8. The CDR3 has 15 amino acids. The CDR3 loop reads CASSLPAGQWETQYF. DNA for the CDR3: TGTGCCAGCAGCTTGCCAGCGGGGCAGTGGGAGACCCAGTACTTC.

This chain connects TRBV30 to TRBJ2-7; 7 nucleotides line up with TRBD2. Looked up from germline, CDR1 is GTSNPN and CDR2 is SVGIG (reference sequence). V shed 2 bases, J shed 2 bases, and the junction held 0 bases outside the gene matches. The CDR3 totals 12 residues. In DNA form, the CDR3 reads TGTGCCTGGAGTCGGGGGGCCTACGAGCAGTACTTC. Amino acids: CAWSRGAYEQYF.

The gene calls are TRBV6-1 and TRBJ2-7; a possible D gene is TRBD1 (6 bases). Trimming removed 7 bases at V and 2 bases at J, with 15 bases between. There are 14 residues in the CDR3. Germline CDR1 is MNHNS and CDR2 is SASEGT. The CDR3 region is CASKKGQPAYEQYF. The DNA for the CDR3 is TGTGCCAGCAAGAAAGGACAGCCCGCCTACGAGCAGTACTTC.

V gene TRBV5-1 combines with J gene TRBJ2-3, with a tentative D call TRBD2 (6 bases). Germline lookup yields CDR1 SGHRS and CDR2 YFSETQ. Trimming pared 4 bases from V and 5 bases from J, leaving 17 bases between. The length of the CDR3 is 15 residues. CDR3 amino acids: CASSPQTKAGDTQYF. The CDR3 DNA follows: TGCGCCAGCAGCCCACAAACAAAAGCGGGAGATACGCAGTATTTT.

As concerns this clone: Within the sample, other DNA sequences also encode this same CDR3. The chain uses TRBV5-1 and TRBJ2-1; D remains unclear. The CDR3 consists of 15 residues. Per germline, CDR1 SGHRS and CDR2 YFSETQ. The V end was cut by 2 bases, the J end by 0 bases, with 9 bases between. The CDR3 protein is CASSLASSSYNEQFF. CDR3 DNA: TGCGCCAGCAGCTTAGCGTCCAGCTCCTACAATGAGCAGTTCTTC.

The CDR3 region has the DNA TGTGCCAGCAGCCCTAGTCCGCGGGTCACGAGGGGAGAGACCCAGTACTTC. Translation gives CASSPSPRVTRGETQYF. This chain links TRBV9 with TRBJ2-5; D possibly matches TRBD1 or TRBD2 (5 bases each). The CDR3 totals 17 residues. The V and J ends lost 4 bases and 4 bases respectively, with 23 bases between them. The germline V gene has CDR1 SGDLS and CDR2 YYNGEE.

This clone was recorded many times. This chain connects TRBV7-2 to TRBJ1-5; D remains ambiguous. The CDR3 has 15 amino acids. Trimming pared 3 bases from V and 6 bases from J, leaving 15 bases between. CDR1 and CDR2 (germline): SGHTA, FQGNSA. DNA of the CDR3: TGTGCCAGCAGCTTGAACGCCCTGTTGTCTCAGCCCCAGCATTTT. It specifies CASSLNALLSQPQHF.

There are a few counts of this clone. The chain links TRBV4-1 to TRBJ2-5; D remains unclear. Trimming left V 1 base short and J 1 base short, with 7 bases between. There are 14 residues in the CDR3. Germline values: CDR1 MGHRA, CDR2 YSYEKL. CDR3 in amino acids: CASSQVMTQETQYF. CDR3 nucleotide sequence: TGCGCCAGCAGCCAAGTTATGACCCAAGAGACCCAGTACTTC.

The chain recombines TRBV7-9 with TRBJ1-1, with no clear D. CDR1 is SEHNR, CDR2 FQNEAQ, per germline (reference sequence). This CDR3 region has 13 residues. V was shortened by 2 bases and J by 3 bases, with 7 bases between the two germline ends. Written as DNA, the CDR3 is TGTGCCAGCAGCTTACGACGGGACACTGAAGCTTTCTTT. This gives the protein CASSLRRDTEAFF.